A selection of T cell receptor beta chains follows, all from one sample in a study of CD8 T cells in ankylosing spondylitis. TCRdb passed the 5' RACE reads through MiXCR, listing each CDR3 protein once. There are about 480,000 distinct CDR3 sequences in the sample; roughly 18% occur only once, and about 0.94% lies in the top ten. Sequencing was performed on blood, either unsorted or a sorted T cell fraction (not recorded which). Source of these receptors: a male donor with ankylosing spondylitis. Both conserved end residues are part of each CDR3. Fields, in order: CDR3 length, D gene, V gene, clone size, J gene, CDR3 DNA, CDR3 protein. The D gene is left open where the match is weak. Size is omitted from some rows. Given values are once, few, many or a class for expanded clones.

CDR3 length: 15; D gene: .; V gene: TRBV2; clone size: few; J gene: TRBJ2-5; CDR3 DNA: TGTGCCAGCAGCCGTGGATTAACGCCTCAGGAGACCCAGTACTTC; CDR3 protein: CASSRGLTPQETQYF
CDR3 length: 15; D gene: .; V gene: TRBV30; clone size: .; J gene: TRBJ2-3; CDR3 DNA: TGTGCCTGGAGTGTGGCGGGGGCTAGCACAGATACGCAGTATTTT; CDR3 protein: CAWSVAGASTDTQYF
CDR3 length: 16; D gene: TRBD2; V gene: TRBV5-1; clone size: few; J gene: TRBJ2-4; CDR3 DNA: TGCGCCAGCAGACCAGGACTAGCGGGAGGCGGGAACATTCAGTACTTC; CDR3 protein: CASRPGLAGGGNIQYF
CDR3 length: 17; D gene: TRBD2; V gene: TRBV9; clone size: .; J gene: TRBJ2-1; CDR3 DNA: TGTGCCAGCAAATATCCTCGGGGGGATCGTTTTTTGAATGAGCAGTTCTTC; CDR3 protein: CASKYPRGDRFLNEQFF
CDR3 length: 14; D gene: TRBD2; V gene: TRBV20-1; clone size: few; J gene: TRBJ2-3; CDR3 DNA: TGCAGTGTTGCGGGGGGGGACGCGGGAGATACGCAGTATTTT; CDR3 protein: CSVAGGDAGDTQYF
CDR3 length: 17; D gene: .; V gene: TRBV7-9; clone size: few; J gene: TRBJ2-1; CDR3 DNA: TGTGCCAGCAGCTTGTGGTTGTCTTTATCCTCCTACAATGAGCAGTTCTTC; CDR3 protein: CASSLWLSLSSYNEQFF
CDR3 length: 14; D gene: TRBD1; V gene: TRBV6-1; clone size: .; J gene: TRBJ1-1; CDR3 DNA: TGTGCCAGCGGACCTTCGGACAGGGCCACTGAAGCTTTCTTT; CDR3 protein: CASGPSDRATEAFF
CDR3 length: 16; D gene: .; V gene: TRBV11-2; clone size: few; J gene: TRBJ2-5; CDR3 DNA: TGTGCCAGCAGCGCGCCCCGACAGTTAGGCCAAGAGACCCAGTACTTC; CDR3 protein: CASSAPRQLGQETQYF
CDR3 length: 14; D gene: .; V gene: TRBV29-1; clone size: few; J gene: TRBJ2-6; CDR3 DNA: TGCAGCGTTGTAGGGGCTCGTGGGGCCAACGTCCTGACTTTC; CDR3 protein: CSVVGARGANVLTF
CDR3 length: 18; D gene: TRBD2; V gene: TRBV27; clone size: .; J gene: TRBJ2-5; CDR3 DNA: TGTGCCAGCAGTTTTGCCGAGCGGGAGTATTCCTACCAAGAGACCCAGTACTTC; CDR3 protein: CASSFAEREYSYQETQYF
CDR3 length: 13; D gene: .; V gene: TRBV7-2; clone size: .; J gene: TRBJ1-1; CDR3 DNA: TGTGCCAGCAGCTTCACAGTGAACACTGAAGCTTTCTTT; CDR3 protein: CASSFTVNTEAFF
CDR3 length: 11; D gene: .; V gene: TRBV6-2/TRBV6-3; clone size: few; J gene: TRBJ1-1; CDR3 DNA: TGTGCCAGCAGTGGGAGGGCGGAAGCTTTCTTT; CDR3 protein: CASSGRAEAFF
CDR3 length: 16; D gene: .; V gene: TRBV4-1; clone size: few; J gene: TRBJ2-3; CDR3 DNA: TGCGCCAGCAGCCAAGCCAGCGGGTATCGTTTGGATACGCAGTATTTT; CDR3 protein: CASSQASGYRLDTQYF
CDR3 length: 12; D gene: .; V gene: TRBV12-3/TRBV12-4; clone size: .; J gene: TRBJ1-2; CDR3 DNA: TGTGCCAGCAGTTGGACCAGTTATGGCTACACCTTC; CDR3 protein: CASSWTSYGYTF
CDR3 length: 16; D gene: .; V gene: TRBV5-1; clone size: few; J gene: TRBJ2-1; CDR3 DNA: TGCGCCAGCAGACCCCTCGCGGGGGCCCTTTGGGATGAGCAGTTCTTC; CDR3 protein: CASRPLAGALWDEQFF
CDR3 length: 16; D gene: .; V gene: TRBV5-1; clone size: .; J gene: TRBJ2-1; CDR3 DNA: TGCGCCAGCAGCTTGGATGGCTCCTCAGCCTACAATGAGCAGTTCTTC; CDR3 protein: CASSLDGSSAYNEQFF
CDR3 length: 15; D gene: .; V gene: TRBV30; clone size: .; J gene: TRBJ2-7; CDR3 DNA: TGTGCCTGGAGTTACCCGGACAGACCCTCCTACGAGCAGTACTTC; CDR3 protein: CAWSYPDRPSYEQYF
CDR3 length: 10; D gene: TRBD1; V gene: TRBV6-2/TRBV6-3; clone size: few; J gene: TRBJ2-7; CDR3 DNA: TGTGCCAGCAACAGGGGCAAGCAGTACTTC; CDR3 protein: CASNRGKQYF
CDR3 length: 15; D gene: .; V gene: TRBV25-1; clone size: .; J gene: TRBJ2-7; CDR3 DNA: TGTGCCAGCAGTGAATATGGGGCAGGGGTAGGCGAGCAGTACTTC; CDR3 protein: CASSEYGAGVGEQYF
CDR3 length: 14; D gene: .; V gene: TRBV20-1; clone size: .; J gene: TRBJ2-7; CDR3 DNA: TGCAGTATCCGCCCGACAGGAGACTCTAGGGAGCAGTACTTC; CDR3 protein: CSIRPTGDSREQYF
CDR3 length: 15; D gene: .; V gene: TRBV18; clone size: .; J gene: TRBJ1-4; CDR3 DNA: TGTGCCAGTTCACCACAGGGCACCGTTAATGAAAAACTGTTTTTT; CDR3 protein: CASSPQGTVNEKLFF
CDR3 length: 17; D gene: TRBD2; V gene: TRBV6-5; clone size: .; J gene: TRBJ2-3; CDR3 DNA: TGTGCCAGCAGTTTCCGAGGACTAGCGGGGAGCACAGATACGCAGTATTTT; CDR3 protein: CASSFRGLAGSTDTQYF
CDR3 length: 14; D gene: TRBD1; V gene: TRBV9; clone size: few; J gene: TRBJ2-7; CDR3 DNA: TGTGCCAGCAGCGTAGAAATAGGGGGCAACGAGCAGTACTTC; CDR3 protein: CASSVEIGGNEQYF
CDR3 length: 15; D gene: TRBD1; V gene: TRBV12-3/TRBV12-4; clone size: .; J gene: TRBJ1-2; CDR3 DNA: TGTGCCAGCAGTTTCGGGCAGGGGGTTAGAAGTGGCTACACCTTC; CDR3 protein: CASSFGQGVRSGYTF
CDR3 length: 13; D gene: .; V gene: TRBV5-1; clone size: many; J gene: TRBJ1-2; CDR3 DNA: TGCGCCAGCAGCTTGCTAGGGGAGTATGGCTACACCTTC; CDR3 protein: CASSLLGEYGYTF
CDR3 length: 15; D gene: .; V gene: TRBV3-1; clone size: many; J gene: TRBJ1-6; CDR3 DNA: TGTGCCAGCAGCCAAGGGCAGGGATCTAATTCACCCCTCCACTTT; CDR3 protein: CASSQGQGSNSPLHF
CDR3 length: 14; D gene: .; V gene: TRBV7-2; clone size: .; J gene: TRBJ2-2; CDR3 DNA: TGTGCCAGCAGCCTACAGGTTTCCACCGGGGAGCTGTTTTTT; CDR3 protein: CASSLQVSTGELFF
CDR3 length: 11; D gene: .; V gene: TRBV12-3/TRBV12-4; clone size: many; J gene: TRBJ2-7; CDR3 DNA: TGTGCCAGCAGTTTGTCAAGCGAGCAGTACTTC; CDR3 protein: CASSLSSEQYF
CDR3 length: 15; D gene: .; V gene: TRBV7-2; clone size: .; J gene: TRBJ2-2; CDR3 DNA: TGTGCCAGCAGCCGCCGCGGCGGGTACACCGGGGAGCTGTTTTTT; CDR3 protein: CASSRRGGYTGELFF
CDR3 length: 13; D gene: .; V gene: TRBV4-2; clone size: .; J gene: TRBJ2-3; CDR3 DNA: TGTGCCAGCAGCCAAGCCCCCCCAGATACGCAGTATTTT; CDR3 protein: CASSQAPPDTQYF
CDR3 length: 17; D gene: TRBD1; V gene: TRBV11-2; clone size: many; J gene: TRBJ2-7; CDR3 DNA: TGTGCCAGCAGCGCTCGGCCGGGACAGGGATTACCCTACGAGCAGTACTTC; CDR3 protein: CASSARPGQGLPYEQYF
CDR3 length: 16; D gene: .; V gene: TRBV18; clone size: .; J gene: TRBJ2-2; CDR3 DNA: TGTGCCAGCTCACCATTCCCACCGCCGAACACCGGGGAGCTGTTTTTT; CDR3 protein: CASSPFPPPNTGELFF
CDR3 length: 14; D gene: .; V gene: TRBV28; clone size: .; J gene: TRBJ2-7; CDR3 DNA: TGTGCCAGCAGTTTAGGGGACCCGTCCTACGAGCAGTACTTC; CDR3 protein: CASSLGDPSYEQYF
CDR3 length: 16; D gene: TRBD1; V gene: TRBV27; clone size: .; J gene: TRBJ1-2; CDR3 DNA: TGTGCCAGCAGTCCCCACCCCGGGACAGGGAACTATGGCTACACCTTC; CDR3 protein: CASSPHPGTGNYGYTF
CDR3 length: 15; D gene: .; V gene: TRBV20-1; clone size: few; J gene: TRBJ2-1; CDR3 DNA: TGCAGTGCTAGAGATCCGGAGGGGGCGGGGAATGAGCAGTTCTTC; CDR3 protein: CSARDPEGAGNEQFF
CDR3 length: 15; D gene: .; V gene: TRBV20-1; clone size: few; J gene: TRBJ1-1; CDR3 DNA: TGCAGTGCTAGAACCGGTGGACAGTTGAACACTGAAGCTTTCTTT; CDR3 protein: CSARTGGQLNTEAFF
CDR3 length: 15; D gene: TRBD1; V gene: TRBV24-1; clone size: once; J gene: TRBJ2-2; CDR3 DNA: TGTGCCACCAGTGATCCCACAGGGGCCACCGGGGAGCTGTTTTTT; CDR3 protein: CATSDPTGATGELFF
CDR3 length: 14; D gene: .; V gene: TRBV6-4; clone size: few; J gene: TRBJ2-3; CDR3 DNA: TGTGCCAGCAGTCTTCGAAGGGGATCGGATACGCAGTATTTT; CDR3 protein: CASSLRRGSDTQYF
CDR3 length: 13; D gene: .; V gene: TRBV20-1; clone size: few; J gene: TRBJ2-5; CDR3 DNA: TGCAGTGCTCAAAGCGGATACCAAGAGACCCAGTACTTC; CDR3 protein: CSAQSGYQETQYF
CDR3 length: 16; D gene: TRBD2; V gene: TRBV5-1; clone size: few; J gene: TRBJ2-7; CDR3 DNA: TGCGCCAGCAGCCGTACTTCTAGCGGGAGGGCCTACGAGCAGTACTTC; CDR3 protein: CASSRTSSGRAYEQYF
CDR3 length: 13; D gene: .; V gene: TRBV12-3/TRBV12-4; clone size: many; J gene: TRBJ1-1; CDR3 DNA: TGTGCCAGCACCTCTAGGACGTTCACTGAAGCTTTCTTT; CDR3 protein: CASTSRTFTEAFF
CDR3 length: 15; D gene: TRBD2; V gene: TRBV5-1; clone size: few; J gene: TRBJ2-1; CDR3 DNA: TGCGCCAGCAGCGTGGCTAGCGGGAGGGTGGGGGAGCAGTTCTTC; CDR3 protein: CASSVASGRVGEQFF
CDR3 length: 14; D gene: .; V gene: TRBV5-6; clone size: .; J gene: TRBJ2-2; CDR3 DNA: TGTGCCAGCAGCTTGAACACCTACACCGGGGAGCTGTTTTTT; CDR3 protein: CASSLNTYTGELFF
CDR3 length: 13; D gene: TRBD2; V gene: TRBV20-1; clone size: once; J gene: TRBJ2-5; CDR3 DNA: TGCAGTGCTAGCGGGGGGGCCTCAGAGACCCAGTACTTC; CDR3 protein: CSASGGASETQYF
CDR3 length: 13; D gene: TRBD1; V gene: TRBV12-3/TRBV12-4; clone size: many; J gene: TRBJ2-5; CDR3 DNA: TGTGCCAGCAGTTTATTCGACAGGGGGGCCCAGTACTTC; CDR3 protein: CASSLFDRGAQYF
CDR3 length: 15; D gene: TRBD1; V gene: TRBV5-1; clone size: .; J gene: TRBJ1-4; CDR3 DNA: TGCGCCAGCAGCTTCGGGACAGGGAGTAATGAAAAACTGTTTTTT; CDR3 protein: CASSFGTGSNEKLFF
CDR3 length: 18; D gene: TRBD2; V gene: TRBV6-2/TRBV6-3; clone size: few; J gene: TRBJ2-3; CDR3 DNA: TGTGCCAGCAGTACGACGATCAACGGGCGGGGGGGCACAGATACGCAGTATTTT; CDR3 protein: CASSTTINGRGGTDTQYF
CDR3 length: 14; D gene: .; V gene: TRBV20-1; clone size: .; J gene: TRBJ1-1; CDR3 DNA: TGCAGTGCTAGAGAGGCAGACAGGCGTACTGAAGCTTTCTTT; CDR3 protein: CSAREADRRTEAFF
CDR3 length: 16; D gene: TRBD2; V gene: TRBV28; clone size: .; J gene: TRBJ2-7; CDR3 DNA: TGTGCCAGCAGTTTATCGGGCGGGAGGGCCTCCTACGAGCAGTACTTC; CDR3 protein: CASSLSGGRASYEQYF
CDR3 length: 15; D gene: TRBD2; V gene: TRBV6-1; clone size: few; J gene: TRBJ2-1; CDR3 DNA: TGTGCCAGCAGTGACGGACTAGCGGGTTACAATGAGCAGTTCTTC; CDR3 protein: CASSDGLAGYNEQFF
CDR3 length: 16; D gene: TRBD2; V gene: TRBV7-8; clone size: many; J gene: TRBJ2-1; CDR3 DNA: TGTGCCAGCAGCTTAGACGGGGGGGGGCCGTACAATGAGCAGTTCTTC; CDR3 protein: CASSLDGGGPYNEQFF
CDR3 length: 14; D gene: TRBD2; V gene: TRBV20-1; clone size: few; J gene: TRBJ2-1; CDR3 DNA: TGCAGTGCTAGAGACCAGGGACTAGCGGGACAGCAGTTCTTC; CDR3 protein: CSARDQGLAGQQFF
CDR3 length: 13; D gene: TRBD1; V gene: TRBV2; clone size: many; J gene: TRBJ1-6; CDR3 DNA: TGTGCCAGCACCGGGACAGGGCGTTCACCCCTCCACTTT; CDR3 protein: CASTGTGRSPLHF
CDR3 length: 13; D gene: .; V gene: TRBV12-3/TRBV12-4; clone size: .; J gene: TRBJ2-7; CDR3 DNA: TGTGCCAGCAGCTACCGGGACGGCTACGAGCAGTACTTC; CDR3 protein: CASSYRDGYEQYF
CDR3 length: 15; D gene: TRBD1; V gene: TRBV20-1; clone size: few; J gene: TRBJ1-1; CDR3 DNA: TGCAGTGCTAGGCAACAGGGGGCTAGGAACACTGAAGCTTTCTTT; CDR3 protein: CSARQQGARNTEAFF
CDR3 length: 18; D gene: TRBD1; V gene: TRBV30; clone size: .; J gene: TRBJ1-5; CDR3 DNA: TGTGCCTGGAGTGCCCGGGACAGTATTTTTCTTGGGGACCAGCCCCAGCATTTT; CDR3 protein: CAWSARDSIFLGDQPQHF
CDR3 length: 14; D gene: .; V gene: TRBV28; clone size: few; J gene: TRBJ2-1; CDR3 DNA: TGTGCCAGCAGTTCCCAGGGACCAATCAATGAGCAGTTCTTC; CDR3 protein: CASSSQGPINEQFF
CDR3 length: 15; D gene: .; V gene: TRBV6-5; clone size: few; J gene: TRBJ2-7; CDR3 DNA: TGTGCCAGCAGTTACTCGAGGGCCGTCTCCTACGAGCAGTACTTC; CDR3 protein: CASSYSRAVSYEQYF
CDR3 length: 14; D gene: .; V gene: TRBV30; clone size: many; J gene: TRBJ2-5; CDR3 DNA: TGTGCCTGGAGTGTACTATTGGGTCGGGAGACCCAGTACTTC; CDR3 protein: CAWSVLLGRETQYF
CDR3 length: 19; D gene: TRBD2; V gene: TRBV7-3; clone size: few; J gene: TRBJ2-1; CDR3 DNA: TGTGCCAGCAGCTTAGGATCTCTAGCGGGAGGGCCTCGCAGCAATGAGCAGTTCTTC; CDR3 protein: CASSLGSLAGGPRSNEQFF